This is a list of T cell receptor beta chains from one sample in a study of blood T cell repertoires in COVID-19. TCRdb's copy holds only in-frame clones and misses some; the assay was immunoSEQ multiplex PCR. The sample comprises about 220,000 clones, about 81% of which are singletons, and less than 6% rests with the top ten. The sequencing input was peripheral blood. These receptors all come from a woman in her seventies with COVID-19, enrolled during active disease. Each CDR3 is given with its conserved first and last residue. D genes are given only for firm matches. For some rows the clone size is stated as once, few or many, or as a class when expanded; others skip it.

len: 13
v_gene: TRBV2
abundance: once
j_gene: TRBJ2-5
d_gene: TRBD1
CDR3aa: CASSKTGGETQYF
CDR3nt: TGTGCCAGCAGTAAGACAGGGGGGGAGACCCAGTACTTC

len: 16
v_gene: TRBV28
abundance: NA
j_gene: TRBJ2-1
d_gene: NA
CDR3aa: CASTGGGTAGLDEQFF
CDR3nt: TGTGCCAGCACCGGGGGGGGGACAGCGGGCTTGGATGAGCAGTTCTTC

len: 15
v_gene: TRBV7-2
abundance: NA
j_gene: TRBJ2-5
d_gene: NA
CDR3aa: CASSFRRLVKETQYF
CDR3nt: TGTGCCAGCAGCTTCCGGAGGCTCGTCAAAGAGACCCAGTACTTC

len: 13
v_gene: TRBV6-5
abundance: NA
j_gene: TRBJ2-1
d_gene: NA
CDR3aa: CASSYSRNNEQFF
CDR3nt: TGTGCCAGCAGTTACTCGAGGAACAATGAGCAGTTCTTC

len: 14
v_gene: TRBV19
abundance: NA
j_gene: TRBJ1-5
d_gene: NA
CDR3aa: CASSLDSSNQPQHF
CDR3nt: TGTGCCAGTAGCCTGGACAGTAGCAATCAGCCCCAGCATTTT

len: 16
v_gene: TRBV28
abundance: many
j_gene: TRBJ1-6
d_gene: TRBD1
CDR3aa: CASRPTGSSYNSPLHF
CDR3nt: TGTGCCAGCAGACCGACAGGGAGCTCCTATAATTCACCCCTCCACTTT

len: 14
v_gene: TRBV27
abundance: NA
j_gene: TRBJ1-2
d_gene: TRBD1
CDR3aa: CASSPDRADYGYTF
CDR3nt: TGTGCCAGCAGTCCGGACAGGGCGGACTATGGCTACACCTTC

len: 15
v_gene: TRBV5-8
abundance: NA
j_gene: TRBJ1-1
d_gene: TRBD1
CDR3aa: CASRPLTGANTEAFF
CDR3nt: TGTGCCAGCAGGCCCTTGACAGGGGCGAACACTGAAGCTTTCTTT

len: 15
v_gene: TRBV2
abundance: NA
j_gene: TRBJ1-4
d_gene: NA
CDR3aa: CASSEYRVANEKLFF
CDR3nt: TGTGCCAGCAGTGAATACAGGGTGGCTAATGAAAAACTGTTTTTT

len: 13
v_gene: TRBV30
abundance: NA
j_gene: TRBJ2-3
d_gene: NA
CDR3aa: CAWSTRNTDTQYF
CDR3nt: TGTGCCTGGAGTACGAGGAACACAGATACGCAGTATTTT

len: 16
v_gene: TRBV2
abundance: NA
j_gene: TRBJ2-5
d_gene: TRBD1
CDR3aa: CASSEIGQGIRETQYF
CDR3nt: TGTGCCAGCAGTGAGATTGGACAGGGGATTAGAGAGACCCAGTACTTC

len: 11
v_gene: TRBV12-3/TRBV12-4
abundance: NA
j_gene: TRBJ1-3
d_gene: NA
CDR3aa: CASSAPGPLYF
CDR3nt: TGTGCCAGCAGTGCTCCTGGCCCTTTATATTTT

len: 17
v_gene: TRBV2
abundance: NA
j_gene: TRBJ1-3
d_gene: TRBD1
CDR3aa: CASSEFAGGGSGNTIYF
CDR3nt: TGTGCCAGCAGTGAATTTGCAGGGGGAGGCTCTGGAAACACCATATATTTT

len: 13
v_gene: TRBV6-5
abundance: NA
j_gene: TRBJ1-1
d_gene: TRBD1
CDR3aa: CASRRRQGSEAFF
CDR3nt: TGTGCCAGCAGGCGTCGACAGGGGAGTGAAGCTTTCTTT

len: 15
v_gene: TRBV24-1
abundance: NA
j_gene: TRBJ2-3
d_gene: TRBD2
CDR3aa: CATSRPLAGTDTQYF
CDR3nt: TGTGCCACCAGTAGACCGCTAGCGGGCACAGATACGCAGTATTTT

len: 15
v_gene: TRBV28
abundance: NA
j_gene: TRBJ1-4
d_gene: TRBD1
CDR3aa: CASSPRVPGGEKLFF
CDR3nt: TGTGCCAGCAGTCCCAGGGTTCCAGGGGGTGAAAAACTGTTTTTT

len: 12
v_gene: TRBV3-1/TRBV3-2
abundance: NA
j_gene: TRBJ1-4
d_gene: TRBD1
CDR3aa: CASSQQGQGLRF
CDR3nt: TGTGCCAGCAGCCAACAAGGACAGGGACTTCGTTTT

len: 13
v_gene: TRBV5-6
abundance: NA
j_gene: TRBJ1-6
d_gene: NA
CDR3aa: CASSLDLGSPLHF
CDR3nt: TGTGCCAGCAGCTTGGATCTCGGTTCACCCCTCCACTTT

len: 13
v_gene: TRBV3-1/TRBV3-2
abundance: NA
j_gene: TRBJ2-7
d_gene: NA
CDR3aa: CASSPGLAIEQYF
CDR3nt: TGTGCCAGCAGCCCCGGACTCGCCATTGAGCAGTACTTC

len: 13
v_gene: TRBV30
abundance: NA
j_gene: TRBJ1-1
d_gene: NA
CDR3aa: CAWISTANTEAFF
CDR3nt: TGTGCCTGGATTTCTACAGCAAACACTGAAGCTTTCTTT

len: 13
v_gene: TRBV9
abundance: NA
j_gene: TRBJ1-1
d_gene: NA
CDR3aa: CASSVGGRTEAFF
CDR3nt: TGTGCCAGCAGCGTAGGGGGGCGCACTGAAGCTTTCTTT

len: 12
v_gene: TRBV19
abundance: NA
j_gene: TRBJ1-1
d_gene: NA
CDR3aa: CASSMGTREAFF
CDR3nt: TGTGCCAGTAGTATGGGGACTCGTGAAGCTTTCTTT

len: 14
v_gene: TRBV5-6
abundance: NA
j_gene: TRBJ1-6
d_gene: NA
CDR3aa: CASSLGASFSPLHF
CDR3nt: TGTGCCAGCAGCTTGGGCGCCTCATTTTCACCCCTCCACTTT

len: 15
v_gene: TRBV28
abundance: NA
j_gene: TRBJ2-7
d_gene: TRBD1
CDR3aa: CASTPRGQGAGEQYF
CDR3nt: TGTGCCAGCACCCCCCGGGGGCAGGGGGCAGGGGAGCAGTACTTC